Listed here are 14 T cell receptor beta chains from one sample, sequenced in a study of CD8 T cells in Susac syndrome. An input of about 0.45 to 1 ug of RNA was subjected to reverse transcription using random hexamers. TCRdb re-called the immunoSEQ multiplex PCR reads with MiXCR, one entry per CDR3 protein. This sample has approximately 300,000 distinct CDR3 sequences, with approximately 91% found just once. Sequenced material: CD8+ T cells from PBMCs. These receptors all come from a human donor with multiple sclerosis.

The rearrangement uses TRBV7-9 and TRBJ1-4; D gene ambiguous. The V end was cut by 5 bases, the J end by 8 bases, with 9 bases between. The CDR3 covers 12 residues. Germline V lookup: CDR1 SEHNR, CDR2 FQNEAQ (reference sequence). The CDR3 sequence: CASSIGREKLFF. In nucleotides, the CDR3 is TGTGCCAGCAGCATAGGAAGGGAAAAACTGTTTTTT.

This chain connects TRBV6-5 to TRBJ1-6, with unresolved D. CDR1 MNHEY and CDR2 SVGAGI come from the germline V gene. With 7 bases removed from V and 0 bases from J, the gap between germline ends came to 10 bases. This CDR3 contains 15 residues. DNA for the CDR3: TGTGCCAGCACTAAAGGAGACTCCTATAATTCACCCCTCCACTTT. It encodes CASTKGDSYNSPLHF.

This chain uses TRBV20-1 with TRBJ2-1; no definite D call. The CDR3 has 12 residues. In germline, CDR1 is DFQATT, CDR2 SNEGSKA (reference sequence). V lost 7 bases, J lost 5 bases, and 12 bases lay in between. The CDR3 is CSVDPPNNEQFF. For the CDR3, the DNA is TGCAGTGTTGACCCCCCCAACAATGAGCAGTTCTTC.

J is TRBJ2-7 and V is TRBV6-2 or TRBV6-3; TRBD1 might be the D (6 bases). CDR3 length equals 13 residues. V was trimmed by 2 bases and J by 6 bases, leaving 11 bases between them. CDR1 MNHEY and CDR2 SVGEGT come from the germline V gene. Here the CDR3 reads CASSYGGGSEQYF. CDR3 coding DNA: TGTGCCAGCAGTTACGGGGGCGGATCCGAGCAGTACTTC.

The rearrangement joins TRBV9 to TRBJ2-5; 12 bases are a match to TRBD2. The V gene's germline CDR1 is SGDLS and CDR2 YYNGEE. J lost 7 bases, V lost 4 bases, and 14 bases had no gene match. The length of the CDR3 is 17 residues. CDR3 nucleotides: TGTGCCAGCAGCCTAGAGCCTAGGACTAGCGGGGAAGGGACCCAGTACTTC. It yields the protein CASSLEPRTSGEGTQYF. The full variable domain, with the rest looked up from reference TRBV9 and TRBJ2-5, is DSGVTQTPKHLITATGQRVTLRCSPRSGDLSVYWYQQSLDQGLQFLIQYYNGEERAKGNILERFSAQQFPDLHSELNLSSLELGDSALYFCASSLEPRTSGEGTQYFGPGTRLLVL.

J is TRBJ2-7 and V is TRBV9; 8 bases agree with TRBD1. Trimming removed 4 bases from V and 6 bases from J; junction bases left unmatched: 6. The CDR3 covers 13 residues. The germline gives CDR1 SGDLS, CDR2 YYNGEE. The CDR3 region has the DNA TGTGCCAGCAGCTCACCGACAGGGGCCGAGCAGTACTTC. Protein: CASSSPTGAEQYF.

V is TRBV29-1 and J is TRBJ2-7, with 8 positions matching TRBD1. Germline V lookup: CDR1 SQVTM, CDR2 ANQGSEA. J lost 2 bases, V lost 6 bases, and 15 bases had no gene match. The CDR3 spans 16 residues. The CDR3 region is CSVEGTTGTGTYEQYF. The CDR3, as DNA: TGCAGCGTCGAGGGGACAACCGGGACAGGCACCTACGAGCAGTACTTC.

The chain combines TRBV27 with TRBJ2-3, with D hard to call. The CDR3 has 13 amino acids. The V end was cut by 6 bases, the J end by 4 bases, with 11 bases between. The germline gives CDR1 MNHEY, CDR2 SMNVEV (reference sequence). The CDR3 DNA reads TGTGCCAGCAGGTGGGCCGGGTCAGATACGCAGTATTTT. It encodes CASRWAGSDTQYF.

V gene TRBV6-4 combines with J gene TRBJ2-7, with D possibly being TRBD1 (6 bases). This CDR3 region has 13 residues. V lost 10 bases and J 1 base, leaving 14 bases between the germline ends. From germline, CDR1 is MRHNA and CDR2 SNTAGT. CDR3 loop: CAKRITGSYEQYF. CDR3 coding DNA: TGTGCCAAAAGAATCACAGGGTCCTACGAGCAGTACTTC.

CDR3 coding DNA: TGTGCCAGCAGTCCCGGGACTAGCGGGCGGGAGCAGTACTTC. Amino acids: CASSPGTSGREQYF. This chain connects TRBV27 to TRBJ2-7; TRBD2 aligns across 12 bases. CDR3 length: 14 amino acids. The germline CDR1 and CDR2 sequences are MNHEY and SMNVEV (reference sequence). V lost 5 bases to trimming and J lost 7 bases; unmatched junction nucleotides: 6.

The genes are TRBV3-1 and TRBJ2-5, with 10 nucleotides matching TRBD1. Germline V gene sequence: CDR1 LGHDT, CDR2 YNNKEL (reference sequence). Unmatched junction bases numbered 8, after V lost 0 bases and J lost 10 bases. The CDR3 has 15 residues. The CDR3 region has the DNA TGTGCCAGCAGCCAAGATCTGGGACAGGGGAAGGGCCAGTACTTC. It codes for CASSQDLGQGKGQYF.

This chain joins TRBV7-2 and TRBJ1-2, with 11 bases aligning to TRBD1. The CDR3 extends over 15 amino acids. V lost 5 bases to trimming and J lost 7 bases; unmatched junction nucleotides: 9. The germline CDR1 and CDR2 sequences are SGHTA and FQGNSA. The CDR3 reads CASSHLRDRGAGYTF. CDR3 nucleotides: TGTGCCAGCAGCCACCTCCGGGACAGGGGGGCTGGCTACACCTTC.

Written as DNA, the CDR3 is TGTGCCACCAGTGATTTTTGGGACAGCAACAATGAGCAGTTCTTC. As protein: CATSDFWDSNNEQFF. The rearrangement uses TRBV24-1 and TRBJ2-1; 7 bases fit TRBD1. V shed 1 base, J shed 5 bases, and the junction held 4 bases outside the gene matches. CDR3 length: 15 residues. Germline V gene sequence: CDR1 KGHDR, CDR2 SFDVKD.

The V call is TRBV7-9, the J call TRBJ2-3; no clear D gene. The CDR3 totals 14 residues. Per the germline V gene, CDR1 is SEHNR and CDR2 is FQNEAQ (reference sequence). V was pared by 5 bases and J by 3 bases, with 12 bases between. CDR3 sequence reads: CASSPGVGTDTQYF. Here the CDR3 DNA reads TGTGCCAGCAGCCCAGGAGTAGGGACAGATACGCAGTATTTT.